This T cell receptor beta chain was retrieved from a study of a mutant IDH1 vaccine in newly diagnosed glioma (dated by TCRdb to the early 2020s). About the study as a whole: Vaccination began 4-6 weeks after radiotherapy alone, or alongside temozolomide cycles in the chemotherapy-containing groups. For exploratory analyses, 25 treated patients had longitudinal TCRB deep sequencing done wherever samples were available. The 30 to 40 treated patients were roughly 60% male and around 40% female, with a mean age of approximately 40 years. Visit V12 was the week-35 safety follow-up and visit V13 was the week-47 end of study. Peripheral blood was collected at six visits: V03 (baseline), V05, V07, V10, V12 and V13. Before enrollment, most patients had been given radiochemotherapy with temozolomide as standard therapy, while the rest had received either radiotherapy alone or temozolomide alone.

According to the germline V gene, CDR1 reads SGHRS and CDR2 reads YFSETQ. A distance of 14 bases separates the germline ends of V and J, which lose 3 bases and 4 bases respectively. There are 15 amino acids in the CDR3, from cysteine to phenylalanine inclusive. The read is trimmed to its CDR3 DNA, 45 bases read in frame from base 1. Library generation was performed with the immunoSEQ multiplex PCR assay. Rearranged TCR beta chain sequences were amplified using the hsTCRB Kit according to the manufacturer's protocol. Sequencing of TCRB libraries was carried out on an Illumina MiSeq. Per the original workflow: Demultiplexing, trimming and gene mapping were performed with the kit vendor's proprietary platform. The immuneACCESS repertoire file appears here via TCRdb, limited to in-frame rearrangements. These files lack a portion of the clones; in checked studies, under half of the deficit traces to unresolved V genes, and the cause of the others is not known. That table furnishes V, J and clone size, whereas the DNA furnished D and trimming. This sample lists 50,000 to 75,000 clones; about 73% were detected once. The top ten constitute 4.5% to 5% of the sample.

In light of the paper, this sample's time point label describes: week 35, safety follow-up. Each vaccine dose, consisting of 300 ug of a 20-mer mutant IDH1 peptide in Montanide, was administered subcutaneously with topical imiquimod. Patients received eight vaccinations in weeks 1, 3, 5, 7, 11, 15, 19 and 23, corresponding to visits V03 through V10. All donors had newly diagnosed IDH1-mutant astrocytomas of WHO grade 3 or 4 that showed loss of nuclear ATRX. The samples were drawn from NOA16, a multicentre, single-arm, open-label phase I trial in Germany that tested a mutant IDH1 peptide vaccine in humans for the first time. Genomic DNA for TCRB sequencing was extracted from EDTA blood using the DNeasy Blood and Tissue Kit. What the study reported, not specific to this receptor: Across multiple MHC alleles, vaccine-induced immune responses were seen in 93.3% of patients. No apparent relationship was observed between pseudoprogression and alterations in the top peripheral T cell clonotypes detected by TCRB sequencing. PBMC samples for TCRB deep sequencing were selected based on availability. The authors noted that analyses of patient blood samples could not be reproduced because of sample limitations.

To note about this clone: The target of this receptor is not known. Per-base qualities were not stored, and no clone one base away is much larger.

The starting material was PBMCs, obtained from a glioma patient whose treatment included an IDH1 peptide vaccine. This receptor was identified in a man aged 50-60 years with glioma. The rearranged chain carries TRBV5-1 and TRBJ1-3; no D gene can be assigned with confidence. The CDR3 reads as follows: CASSSDRTQGNTIYF. The nucleotide sequence reads as follows: TGCGCCAGCAGCTCTGACCGAACACAAGGAAACACCATATATTTT.